The source of this T cell receptor beta chain is a study of spatial heterogeneity in lung cancer. On the study more broadly: Patients with untreated early-stage non-small cell lung cancer, numbering 72, were the donors. General study findings and limits: Whereas they appeared in blood less at follow-up, ubiquitous expanded tumor TCRs appeared there more at resection.

In TCRdb, the 5' RACE reads were re-called with MiXCR into one record per CDR3 protein. In the table there are around 10,000 distinct CDR3 sequences, 20% to 25% of which are singletons. Time point noted: blood at routine non-recurrence follow-up after resection. Frozen PBMC, nontumor lung or tumor provided whole RNA, which was sequenced unsorted. J lost 6 bases, V lost 6 bases, and 8 bases had no gene match. CDR1 SEHNR and CDR2 FQNEAQ come from the germline V gene (reference sequence). The CDR3 totals 16 residues. About this clonotype itself: As yet, its antigen is unknown.

This TCR was sampled from a male donor with early-stage non-small cell lung cancer. This sequence joins TRBV7-9 and TRBJ2-1; 13 nucleotides match TRBD2. Sequencing was performed on PBMCs, taken at follow-up. The CDR3 DNA reads as TGTGCCAGCAGGGAAGGACTAGCGGGAGTTCCCAATGAGCAGTTCTTC. Residues: CASREGLAGVPNEQFF.